This T cell receptor beta chain was recovered during a study of blood T cell repertoires in COVID-19. Overall study: The samples span acute and convalescent COVID-19 from the United States, Italy and Spain. T cells, B-cell-depleted T cells, or PBMCs provided the cDNA or gDNA that served as material.

How the authors handled the data: Amplification from reference gene primers served as the basis for estimated nucleated cell counts. TCRdb keeps only in-frame clones here, not all; method: immunoSEQ multiplex PCR. V, J and clone size are those of that table, while D and trimming were read from the DNA. The sample consists of tens of thousands of clones, around 87% of them appearing once. Looked up from germline, CDR1 is SGHRS and CDR2 is YFSETQ. There are 15 residues in the CDR3. Trimming pared 3 bases from V and 0 bases from J, leaving 10 bases between. The chain employs TRBV5-1 and TRBJ1-3, with D possibly matching TRBD1 (5 bases). The sequence came from a man between 50 and 59 years old with acute or convalescent COVID-19. The sample was peripheral blood. CDR3 DNA: TGCGCCAGCAGCTCCGGACACCCCTCTGGAAACACCATATATTTT. Encoded protein: CASSSGHPSGNTIYF.